Below, 16 T cell receptor beta chains from the same sample are listed, as sequenced in a study of PD-1 blockade in classical Hodgkin lymphoma. Here immunoSEQ multiplex PCR was the method, and the copy in TCRdb shows in-frame clones only, minus some. The sample contains around 36,000 clones, about nine tenths of which appear only once. Every patient was affected by relapse after autologous stem cell transplantation, while exposure to brentuximab vedotin was not uniform. Sequenced here: peripheral blood mononuclear cells (PBMCs), sampled at baseline. The receptors originated from a human donor with classical Hodgkin lymphoma.

The chain recombines TRBV6-6 with TRBJ2-5; D might be TRBD1 or TRBD2, each matching 5 bases. The CDR3 spans 13 residues. CDR1 and CDR2 (germline): MNHNY, SVGAGI (reference sequence). Trimming cost V 2 bases and J 4 bases, with 8 bases left between them. CDR3 nucleotides: TGTGCCAGCAGTTACCAGGGACCAGAGACCCAGTACTTC. It specifies CASSYQGPETQYF.

V is TRBV27 and J is TRBJ2-1; 8 nucleotides match TRBD2. CDR1 and CDR2 from the germline V gene are MNHEY and SMNVEV (reference sequence). The junction had 9 bases not matched to a gene; V was cut back by 4 bases and J by 7 bases. This CDR3 contains 15 residues. CDR3: CASSWGAGEWNEQFF. The DNA for the CDR3 is TGTGCCAGCAGTTGGGGAGCGGGAGAATGGAATGAGCAGTTCTTC.

This sequence joins TRBV19 and TRBJ1-2; unclear D gene. The germline CDR1 and CDR2 sequences are LNHDA and SQIVND (reference sequence). This CDR3 region has 15 residues. V was pared by 7 bases and J by 2 bases, with 17 bases between. The CDR3 DNA reads TGTGCCAGTAACAATTTTGGGGATGCCAACTATGGCTACACCTTC. Amino acids: CASNNFGDANYGYTF.

The chain combines TRBV6-6 with TRBJ2-3; D is perhaps TRBD1 (5 bases). The germline CDR1 and CDR2 sequences are MNHNY and SVGAGI (reference sequence). The CDR3 consists of 14 residues. V dropped 5 bases and J dropped 0 bases, with 9 bases sitting between them. The CDR3 DNA is TGTGCCAGCAGTCCCGCAGGGAGCACAGATACGCAGTATTTT. It specifies CASSPAGSTDTQYF.

This clone was detected a few times. The DNA for the CDR3 is TGTGCCAGCAGCTCTGGACTAGCGGTCCTTTACAATGAGCAGTTCTTC. It encodes CASSSGLAVLYNEQFF. The rearrangement joins TRBV5-4 to TRBJ2-1, with 10 bases identical to TRBD2. Germline V lookup: CDR1 SGHNT, CDR2 YYREEE (reference sequence). The CDR3 contains 16 residues. J was trimmed by 4 bases and V by 3 bases; bases with no gene match: 7.

J is TRBJ2-4 and V is TRBV11-2, with 11 bases matching TRBD2. Per germline, CDR1 SGHAT and CDR2 FQNNGV. The J segment lost 0 bases and the V segment lost 6 bases, leaving 10 bases of the junction unmatched. This CDR3 region has 18 residues. In DNA form, the CDR3 reads TGTGCCAGCAGGGCCCTAGCGGGGGGCAATGGAGCCAAAAACATTCAGTACTTC. Its protein is CASRALAGGNGAKNIQYF. Combining the CDR3 with reference TRBV11-2 and TRBJ2-4 gives the whole variable domain EAGVAQSPRYKIIEKRQSVAFWCNPISGHATLYWYQQILGQGPKLLIQFQNNGVVDDSQLPKDRFSAERLKGVDSTLKIQPAKLEDSAVYLCASRALAGGNGAKNIQYFGAGTRLSVL.

V and J are TRBV11-2 and TRBJ2-5; D call uncertain. Deletions cut 1 base from V and 5 bases from J, with 2 bases between. This CDR3 spans 11 amino acids. Looked up from germline, CDR1 is SGHAT and CDR2 is FQNNGV. This chain's CDR3 is CASSLAETQYF. The CDR3 region has the DNA TGTGCCAGCAGCTTAGCTGAGACCCAGTACTTC.

This sequence joins TRBV28 and TRBJ1-6; D might be TRBD1 (5 bases). Trimming pared 8 bases from V and 12 bases from J, leaving 11 bases between. The CDR3 is made up of 11 amino acids. From germline, CDR1 is MDHEN and CDR2 SYDVKM. The CDR3 region is CASWGSGPLHF. The CDR3 DNA sequence: TGTGCCAGCTGGGGGTCGGGACCCCTCCACTTT.

J is TRBJ2-7 and V is TRBV5-1; maybe TRBD1 (6 bases). Looked up from germline, CDR1 is SGHRS and CDR2 is YFSETQ. The V and J ends lost 4 bases and 2 bases respectively, with 19 bases between them. The CDR3 totals 16 residues. DNA of the CDR3: TGCGCCAGCAGCCCGGGTGGGTCAGGGGTCCCCTACGAGCAGTACTTC. The encoded protein is CASSPGGSGVPYEQYF.

The chain carries TRBV19 and TRBJ1-2; D is possibly TRBD1 (5 bases). CDR1 and CDR2 from the germline V gene are LNHDA and SQIVND (reference sequence). The CDR3 contains 13 residues. Trimming removed 3 bases at V and 6 bases at J, with 11 bases between. This CDR3 reads CASSMKGTDGYTF. CDR3 nucleotides: TGTGCCAGTAGTATGAAAGGGACGGATGGCTACACCTTC.

The chain is built from TRBV27 and TRBJ1-1, with 8 bases aligning to TRBD1. The CDR3 sequence is 17 residues long. With 1 base clipped from V and 1 base from J, the junction kept 8 bases outside the gene matches. CDR1 MNHEY and CDR2 SMNVEV come from the germline V gene (reference sequence). In nucleotides, the CDR3 is TGTGCCAGCAGTTTATTTGGGCAGGGGGCGGGGAACACTGAAGCTTTCTTT. Translated, it gives CASSLFGQGAGNTEAFF.

CDR3 region: CASSSEGAGYNEQFF. The CDR3, as DNA: TGTGCCAGCAGTTCGGAGGGGGCCGGGTACAATGAGCAGTTCTTC. V and J are TRBV27 and TRBJ2-1, with TRBD1 as a possible D gene (7 bases). The CDR3 is made up of 15 amino acids. Germline V lookup: CDR1 MNHEY, CDR2 SMNVEV (reference sequence). V shed 4 bases and J shed 4 bases, with 14 bases lying between them.

The V call is TRBV10-3, the J call TRBJ2-7, with D uncertain. This CDR3 contains 11 residues. Trimming took off 8 bases at V and 3 bases at J, with 8 bases between the two ends. Germline values: CDR1 ENHRY, CDR2 SYGVKD. This CDR3 is CAIVVGYEQYF. For the CDR3, the DNA is TGTGCCATCGTGGTGGGCTACGAGCAGTACTTC.

This clone was counted a few times. The chain employs TRBV5-1 and TRBJ1-1, with a possible D match to TRBD1 (5 bases). Germline CDR1 SGHRS, CDR2 YFSETQ. The CDR3 has 14 residues. The V and J ends lost 7 bases and 2 bases respectively, with 15 bases between them. CDR3: CASQRGDSNTEAFF. CDR3 DNA: TGCGCCAGCCAACGGGGGGATAGTAACACTGAAGCTTTCTTT.

This clone was observed a few times. The V gene is TRBV7-9, the J gene TRBJ1-6; no clear D. This CDR3 is 11 amino acids long. Germline CDR1 SEHNR, CDR2 FQNEAQ (reference sequence). Trimming took off 1 base at V and 10 bases at J, with 2 bases between the two ends. This CDR3 reads CASSLGSPLHF. DNA of the CDR3: TGTGCCAGCAGCTTAGGATCACCCCTCCACTTT.

The chain has TRBV7-2 and TRBJ2-7, with D possibly TRBD1 on 5 matching bases. V was clipped by 5 bases and J by 7 bases, with 15 bases between them. The length of the CDR3 is 13 residues. CDR1 SGHTA and CDR2 FQGNSA come from the germline V gene. In DNA form, the CDR3 reads TGTGCCAGCAGCCACTTAGGGGTTGCTGAGCAGTACTTC. Its protein is CASSHLGVAEQYF.